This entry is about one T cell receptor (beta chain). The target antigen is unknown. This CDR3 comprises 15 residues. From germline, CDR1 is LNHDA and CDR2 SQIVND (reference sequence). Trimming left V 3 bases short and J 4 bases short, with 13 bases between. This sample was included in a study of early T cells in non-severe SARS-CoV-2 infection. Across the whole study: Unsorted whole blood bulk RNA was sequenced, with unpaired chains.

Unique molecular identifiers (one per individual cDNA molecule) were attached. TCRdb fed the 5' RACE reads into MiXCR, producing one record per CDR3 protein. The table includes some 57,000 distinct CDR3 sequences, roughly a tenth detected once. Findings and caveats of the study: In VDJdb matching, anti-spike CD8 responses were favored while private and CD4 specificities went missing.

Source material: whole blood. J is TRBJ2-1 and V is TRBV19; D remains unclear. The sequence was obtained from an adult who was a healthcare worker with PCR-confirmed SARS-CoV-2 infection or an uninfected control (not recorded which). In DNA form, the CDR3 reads TGTGCCAGTAGTATTAAAGGCATGTGGTACAATGAGCAGTTCTTC. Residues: CASSIKGMWYNEQFF.